These 29 T cell receptor beta chains came from one sample sequenced in a study of shared clonotypes between healthy human individuals. Method: immunoSEQ multiplex PCR; TCRdb's copy keeps in-frame clones and lacks some. The profile shows about 1 million clones, around 76% of them singletons. The sequenced sample was memory CD4+ T cells sorted from blood. The subset was: CD45RA-negative fraction. These receptors were taken from a man aged 18 to 35 in good health.

V usage is TRBV5-4 and J usage is TRBJ2-3; the D gene could be TRBD1 or TRBD2 (6 bases each). Trimming took off 4 bases at V and 5 bases at J, with 17 bases between the two ends. The CDR3 is 15 amino acids. CDR1 and CDR2 from the germline V gene are SGHNT and YYREEE (reference sequence). This chain's CDR3 is CASSPLGGPVDTQYF. For the CDR3, the DNA is TGTGCCAGCAGCCCGCTGGGGGGCCCTGTAGATACGCAGTATTTT.

The chain employs TRBV7-2 and TRBJ2-4; unclear D gene. V gave up 4 bases and J gave up 5 bases, with 9 bases separating them. Germline V gives CDR1 SGHTA, CDR2 FQGNSA. The length of the CDR3 is 13 residues. The CDR3 region is CASSSPNENIQYF. In DNA, the CDR3 is TGTGCCAGCAGCTCCCCCAACGAAAACATTCAGTACTTC.

The rearrangement joins TRBV4-1 to TRBJ1-6, with a tentative D call TRBD1 (6 bases). CDR3 length equals 16 residues. CDR1 and CDR2 (germline): MGHRA, YSYEKL. V was pared by 5 bases and J by 5 bases, with 16 bases between. The CDR3 is CASSSTQGLDNSPLHF. In nucleotides, the CDR3 is TGCGCCAGCAGCTCGACGCAGGGGTTAGATAATTCACCCCTCCACTTT.

The CDR3: CASSPVGGGDSPLHF. The CDR3 nucleotides are TGCGCCAGCAGCCCCGTCGGAGGGGGGGATTCACCCCTCCACTTT. V usage is TRBV5-1 and J usage is TRBJ1-6, with D perhaps matching TRBD1 (6 bases). Germline assignment: CDR1 SGHRS and CDR2 YFSETQ. The CDR3 has 15 amino acids. Trimming stripped 4 bases from V and 8 bases from J, with 16 bases between.

The rearrangement uses TRBV9 and TRBJ1-6, with D unresolved. The germline V gene encodes CDR1 SGDLS and CDR2 YYNGEE. This CDR3 is 15 amino acids long. V gave up 0 bases and J gave up 3 bases, with 7 bases separating them. The CDR3 nucleotides read TGTGCCAGCAGCGTAGATGGATTCTATAATTCACCCCTCCACTTT. Protein: CASSVDGFYNSPLHF.

This clone is a singleton in its sample. V is TRBV5-4 and J is TRBJ1-4; unclear D gene. The CDR3 is made up of 13 amino acids. In germline, CDR1 is SGHNT, CDR2 YYREEE (reference sequence). Trimming shortened V by 2 bases and J by 11 bases, and 13 bases separated the two germline ends. The CDR3 spells CASSFLGERKLFF. For the CDR3, the DNA is TGTGCCAGCAGCTTTTTGGGCGAGAGGAAACTGTTTTTT.

The chain employs TRBV18 and TRBJ2-7, with 8 bases matching TRBD2. The CDR3 runs to 17 residues. From germline, CDR1 is KGHSH and CDR2 LQKENI. V dropped 4 bases and J dropped 8; count of bases not matched to a gene: 19. CDR3 in amino acids: CASSLSRGQAGVWKQYF. CDR3 nucleotide sequence: TGTGCCAGCTCACTCTCCCGGGGCCAAGCGGGAGTATGGAAGCAGTACTTC. Filled out from reference TRBV18 and TRBJ2-7, the complete variable domain reads NAGVMQNPRHLVRRRGQEARLRCSPMKGHSHVYWYRQLPEEGLKFMVYLQKENIIDESGMPKERFSAEFPKEGPSILRIQQVVRGDSAAYFCASSLSRGQAGVWKQYFGPGTRLTVT.

V usage is TRBV4-1 and J usage is TRBJ2-2, with TRBD1 matching 9 bases. Germline V gene data show CDR1 as MGHRA and CDR2 as YSYEKL. The V segment lost 1 base and the J segment 7 bases; nucleotides outside the gene matches: 4. The CDR3 covers 15 residues. CDR3 amino acids: CASSQGTGVDGELFF. CDR3 sequence (DNA): TGCGCCAGCAGCCAAGGGACAGGGGTTGACGGGGAGCTGTTTTTT.

V gene TRBV6-1 combines with J gene TRBJ1-6; D might be TRBD1 (5 bases). Trimming pared 6 bases from V and 8 bases from J, leaving 14 bases between. This CDR3 contains 14 residues. Germline CDR1 is MNHNS and CDR2 is SASEGT. The CDR3 DNA sequence: TGTGCCAGCAGCGTCAGGGAAACTGATTCACCCCTCCACTTT. The encoded protein is CASSVRETDSPLHF.

The rearrangement joins TRBV18 to TRBJ1-6; D is perhaps TRBD1 (5 bases). V gave up 3 bases and J gave up 9 bases, with 15 bases separating them. CDR3 size: 15 residues. Germline V CDR1 and CDR2: KGHSH, LQKENI. CDR3 loop: CASSPQGGESSPLHF. The CDR3 bases are TGTGCCAGCTCACCTCAGGGCGGGGAAAGTTCACCCCTCCACTTT. The entire variable domain, with the rest obtained from reference TRBV18 and TRBJ1-6, is as follows: NAGVMQNPRHLVRRRGQEARLRCSPMKGHSHVYWYRQLPEEGLKFMVYLQKENIIDESGMPKERFSAEFPKEGPSILRIQQVVRGDSAAYFCASSPQGGESSPLHFGNGTRLTVT.

This clone was detected only once. V and J are TRBV6-1 and TRBJ2-1; D perhaps matches TRBD2 (5 bases). V was trimmed by 6 bases and J by 3 bases, leaving 12 bases between them. There are 14 residues in the CDR3. Looked up from germline, CDR1 is MNHNS and CDR2 is SASEGT. The CDR3 sequence is CASRGGPGYNEQFF. The CDR3 nucleotides are TGTGCCAGCAGAGGAGGACCCGGCTACAATGAGCAGTTCTTC.

This chain's CDR3 is CAWAQGARREKLFF. In DNA form, the CDR3 reads TGTGCCTGGGCGCAGGGGGCGAGAAGAGAAAAACTGTTTTTT. This chain uses TRBV30 with TRBJ1-4; the match to TRBD1 covers 8 bases. The CDR3 sequence is 14 residues long. Trimming took 5 bases from V and 8 from J; bases not matched to a gene: 10. Germline loops: CDR1 GTSNPN, CDR2 SVGIG (reference sequence).

This clone was seen only a few times. The chain couples TRBV5-1 to TRBJ1-2; 7 bases agree with TRBD1. The germline gives CDR1 SGHRS, CDR2 YFSETQ. V lost 2 bases to trimming and J lost 4 bases; unmatched junction nucleotides: 2. The length of the CDR3 is 13 residues. The chain's CDR3 is CASSFTGAYGYTF. CDR3 nucleotides: TGCGCCAGCAGCTTTACAGGGGCCTATGGCTACACCTTC. The whole variable domain, remainder taken from reference TRBV5-1 and TRBJ1-2, is KAGVTQTPRYLIKTRGQQVTLSCSPISGHRSVSWYQQTPGQGLQFLFEYFSETQRNKGNFPGRFSGRQFSNSRSEMNVSTLELGDSALYLCASSFTGAYGYTFGSGTRLTVV.

V and J are TRBV2 and TRBJ2-7; unclear D gene. The CDR3 sequence is 13 residues long. Germline V gene lookup returns CDR1 SNHLY and CDR2 FYNNEI. The V end was cut by 7 bases, the J end by 2 bases, with 12 bases between. CDR3 protein: CASNLRTTYEQYF. Here the CDR3 DNA reads TGTGCCAGCAACTTGCGCACAACCTACGAGCAGTACTTC. Drawing the rest from reference TRBV2 and TRBJ2-7, the complete variable domain is EPEVTQTPSHQVTQMGQEVILRCVPISNHLYFYWYRQILGQKVEFLVSFYNNEISEKSEIFDDQFSVERPDGSNFTLKIRSTKLEDSAMYFCASNLRTTYEQYFGPGTRLTVT.

The chain combines TRBV23-1 with TRBJ1-5; D unresolved. TRBV23-1 is marked as an open reading frame, function uncertain. The germline V and J ends were trimmed by 7 bases and 3 bases, with 13 bases remaining between them. This CDR3 has 14 amino acids. In DNA form, the CDR3 reads TGCGCCAGCAAGAGTCCCGCCCCCAATCAGCCCCAGCATTTT. It codes for CASKSPAPNQPQHF.

This rearrangement joins TRBV2 to TRBJ2-2; 15 nucleotides match TRBD2. J lost 10 bases, V lost 4 bases, and 4 bases had no gene match. Germline CDR1 is SNHLY and CDR2 is FYNNEI. CDR3 length: 15 residues. CDR3 in DNA: TGTGCCAGCAGTGGCAGGACTAGCGGGGGGGCGGAGCTGTTTTTT. It yields the protein CASSGRTSGGAELFF.

CDR3 region: CASRPTGSVDEQFF. The CDR3 DNA is TGTGCCAGCAGGCCGACTGGGTCGGTGGATGAGCAGTTCTTC. This chain uses TRBV6-5 with TRBJ2-1; no clear D. The CDR3 totals 14 residues. From germline, CDR1 is MNHEY and CDR2 SVGAGI. With 6 bases removed from V and 8 bases from J, the gap between germline ends came to 17 bases.

The J gene is TRBJ2-1, the V gene TRBV10-1; D is possibly TRBD2 (5 bases). V was pared by 0 bases and J by 5 bases, with 14 bases between. Germline V gene data show CDR1 as WNHNN and CDR2 as SYGVQD (reference sequence). This CDR3 is 16 amino acids long. The CDR3: CASSESLPGGHNEQFF. The DNA for the CDR3 is TGCGCCAGCAGTGAGTCGTTGCCAGGAGGTCACAATGAGCAGTTCTTC.

The CDR3 nucleotides are TGCGCCAGCAGCCTCTCCGGGACTACCTACAATGAGCAGTTCTTC. Its translation is CASSLSGTTYNEQFF. The rearrangement joins TRBV5-1 to TRBJ2-1; 7 bases are shared with TRBD2. CDR3 length: 15 amino acids. Germline lookup yields CDR1 SGHRS and CDR2 YFSETQ. V lost 4 bases to trimming and J lost 2 bases; unmatched junction nucleotides: 6.

This clone has only one observation. The chain uses TRBV29-1 and TRBJ2-7; 9 bases align to TRBD2. This CDR3 comprises 15 residues. Trimming removed 6 bases from V and 0 bases from J; junction bases left unmatched: 9. In germline, CDR1 is SQVTM, CDR2 ANQGSEA. CDR3 protein: CSVRGRLADSYEQYF. The CDR3 coding sequence is TGCAGCGTCCGGGGGAGACTAGCGGACTCCTACGAGCAGTACTTC.

Of note for this clone: This may arise from a read error, as a much more abundant clone is one base away. The chain has TRBV7-2 and TRBJ2-7; no clear D gene. Germline V gene data show CDR1 as SGHTA and CDR2 as FQGNSA. The CDR3 extends over 11 amino acids. V shed 3 bases and J shed 2 bases, with 2 bases lying between them. This CDR3 is CASSFAYEQYF. Here the CDR3 DNA reads TGTGCCAGCAGCTTTGCCTACGAGCAGTACTTC.

V and J are TRBV5-6 and TRBJ2-7; a possible D gene is TRBD2 (5 bases). The V gene's germline CDR1 is SGHDT and CDR2 YYEEEE. The V gene lost 4 bases and the J gene lost 4 bases, with 18 bases spanning the gap. The CDR3 contains 15 residues. For the CDR3, the DNA is TGTGCCAGCAGCCCCTTACCGGAGCGGTCATACGAGCAGTACTTC. This encodes CASSPLPERSYEQYF.

The V gene is TRBV5-3, the J gene TRBJ2-5, with 8 bases lining up with TRBD2. TRBV5-3 is recorded as an ORF, its role being uncertain. The CDR3 totals 15 residues. V shed 8 bases and J 1 base; nucleotides not matched to a gene: 10. The CDR3 nucleotides are TGTGCCAGCAGGCGCGGGGGGTCCACCCAAGAGACCCAGTACTTC. Its translation: CASRRGGSTQETQYF.

CDR3 in DNA: TGTGCCAGCAGCTTATATCAACAAATGAACACTGAAGCTTTCTTT. As protein: CASSLYQQMNTEAFF. The genes are TRBV13 and TRBJ1-1; unclear D gene. CDR1 is PRHDT and CDR2 is FYEKMQ in the germline V gene (reference sequence). The CDR3 length is 15 residues. V was trimmed by 2 bases and J by 0 bases, leaving 10 bases between them.

The V and J genes are TRBV6-1 and TRBJ1-1, with D unresolved. The CDR3 has 13 amino acids. V lost 4 bases, J lost 1 base, and 7 bases lay in between. CDR1 is MNHNS, CDR2 SASEGT, per germline. CDR3 amino acids: CASSGGSNTEAFF. CDR3 coding DNA: TGTGCCAGCAGTGGAGGATCGAACACTGAAGCTTTCTTT.

The sample holds a few counts of this clone. V and J are TRBV18 and TRBJ2-1; D call uncertain. Germline V gene lookup returns CDR1 KGHSH and CDR2 LQKENI. CDR3 length equals 16 residues. Trimming took off 0 bases at V and 6 bases at J, with 15 bases between the two ends. Here the CDR3 DNA reads TGTGCCAGCTCACCACCGATGCTGGGAAGGAGCAATGAGCAGTTCTTC. Protein product: CASSPPMLGRSNEQFF.

The chain couples TRBV10-2 to TRBJ2-5; TRBD2 is a possible D gene (5 bases). Germline-derived CDR1 and CDR2 are WSHSY and SAAADI. The germline V and J ends were trimmed by 0 bases and 1 base, with 12 bases remaining between them. CDR3 length: 16 amino acids. The CDR3 sequence: CASSESQRRAQETQYF. The DNA of the CDR3 is TGCGCCAGCAGTGAGTCACAGCGGAGAGCCCAAGAGACCCAGTACTTC.

The gene calls are TRBV7-2 and TRBJ2-1; 9 bases line up with TRBD2. Germline assignment: CDR1 SGHTA and CDR2 FQGNSA. The V and J ends lost 5 bases and 3 bases, in that order; junction bases with no gene match: 5. This CDR3 has 15 amino acids. DNA for the CDR3: TGTGCCAGCAGCCCGCGGACTAGCGTCTACAATGAGCAGTTCTTC. Translating it yields CASSPRTSVYNEQFF.

This clone showed up just a few times. The rearrangement links TRBV6-5 to TRBJ2-7; D perhaps matches TRBD2 (5 bases). The CDR3 is 15 residues long. CDR1 is MNHEY and CDR2 is SVGAGI in the germline V gene. Trimming cost V 5 bases and J 0 bases, with 14 bases left between them. CDR3 nucleotides: TGTGCCAGCAGTCCCCGGGGAGCGAGCTCCTACGAGCAGTACTTC. Translated: CASSPRGASSYEQYF.